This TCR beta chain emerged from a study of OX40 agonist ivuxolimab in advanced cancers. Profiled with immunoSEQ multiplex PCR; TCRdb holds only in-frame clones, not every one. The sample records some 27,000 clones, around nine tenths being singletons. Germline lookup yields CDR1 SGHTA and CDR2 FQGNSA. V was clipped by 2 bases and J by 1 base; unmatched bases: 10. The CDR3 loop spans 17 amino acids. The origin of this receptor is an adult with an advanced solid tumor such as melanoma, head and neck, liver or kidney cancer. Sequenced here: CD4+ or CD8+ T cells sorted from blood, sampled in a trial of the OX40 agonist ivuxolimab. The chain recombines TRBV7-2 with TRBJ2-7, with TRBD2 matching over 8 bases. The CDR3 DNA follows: TGTGCCAGCAGCTTAAGGGCTTTAGCGGGGAGATCCTACGAGCAGTACTTC. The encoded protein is CASSLRALAGRSYEQYF.